The 5 T cell receptor beta chains below were found in one sample sequenced in a study of T cell repertoires in cytomegalovirus infection. For these TCRs, the target antigens are not known. TCRdb redid the calling of the reads with MiXCR, one entry per CDR3 protein. The data show approximately 990,000 distinct CDR3 sequences, more than 25% seen once. Source: cultured CD8+ T cells from PBMCs, taken from culture after CMV antigen stimulation. The receptors were sampled from a human donor in good health (CMV status not recorded). Some clones in this sample may be carry-over from other donors' samples.

This clonotype has only a few counts. The chain has TRBV29-1 and TRBJ1-2; D perhaps matches TRBD1 (5 bases). Germline values: CDR1 SQVTM, CDR2 ANQGSEA. This CDR3 is 12 amino acids long. V was shortened by 1 base and J by 5 bases, with 8 bases between the two germline ends. The chain's CDR3 is CSVEGQGYGYTF. The CDR3 DNA follows: TGCAGCGTTGAAGGGCAGGGTTATGGCTACACCTTC.

The V and J genes are TRBV2 and TRBJ2-1; TRBD1 aligns across 7 bases. After removal of 0 bases from V and 5 bases from J, the junction contained 10 bases not matched to a gene. In germline, CDR1 is SNHLY, CDR2 FYNNEI. This CDR3 comprises 17 residues. The CDR3 DNA reads as TGTGCCAGCAGTGAAGCCCTCCGTGACAGGGTGAACAATGAGCAGTTCTTC. As protein: CASSEALRDRVNNEQFF.

V usage is TRBV12-3 or TRBV12-4 and J usage is TRBJ2-6; 11 nucleotides line up with TRBD2. This CDR3 has 18 residues. The ends lost 1 base at V and 1 base at J; junction bases unmatched: 3. The CDR3 loop is CASSLVAGGPSGANVLTF. The CDR3 DNA sequence: TGTGCCAGCAGTTTAGTAGCGGGGGGGCCTTCTGGGGCCAACGTCCTGACTTTC.

The rearrangement joins TRBV10-3 to TRBJ1-6, with unresolved D. The germline V gene has CDR1 ENHRY and CDR2 SYGVKD. Trimming removed 3 bases at V and 8 bases at J, with 20 bases between. The CDR3 has 17 amino acids. CDR3 bases: TGTGCCATCAGTGACTCTCGGTGGGAGGGAGGGCATTCACCCCTCCACTTT. Protein product: CAISDSRWEGGHSPLHF.

There are a few counts of this clonotype. The chain links TRBV12-3 or TRBV12-4 to TRBJ2-7, with D uncertain. This CDR3 comprises 13 residues. V was trimmed by 4 bases and J by 7 bases, leaving 14 bases between them. The CDR3 protein is CASSSQATLEQYF. CDR3 bases: TGTGCCAGCAGTTCCCAGGCGACCCTTGAGCAGTACTTC.